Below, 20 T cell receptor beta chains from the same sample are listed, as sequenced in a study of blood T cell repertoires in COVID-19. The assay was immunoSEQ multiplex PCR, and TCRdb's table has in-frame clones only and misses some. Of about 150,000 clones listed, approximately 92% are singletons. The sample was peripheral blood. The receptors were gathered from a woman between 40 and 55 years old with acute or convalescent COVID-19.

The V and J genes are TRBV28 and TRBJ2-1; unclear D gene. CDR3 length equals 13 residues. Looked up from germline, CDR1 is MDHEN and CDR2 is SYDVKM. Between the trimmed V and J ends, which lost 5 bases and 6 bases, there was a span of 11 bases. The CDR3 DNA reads TGTGCCAGCAGTGCAGATCGTTTCAATGAGCAGTTCTTC. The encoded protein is CASSADRFNEQFF. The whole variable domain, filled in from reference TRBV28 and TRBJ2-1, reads DVKVTQSSRYLVKRTGEKVFLECVQDMDHENMFWYRQDPGLGLRLIYFSYDVKMKEKGDIPEGYSVSREKKERFSLILESASTNQTSMYLCASSADRFNEQFFGPGTRLTVL.

Written as DNA, the CDR3 is TGTGCCAGCAGCCAAGACGGGACAGCTTATACTGGAAACACCATATATTTT. Amino acid sequence: CASSQDGTAYTGNTIYF. This chain uses TRBV4-2 with TRBJ1-3; 7 bases line up with TRBD1. The CDR3 is 17 residues long. J lost 2 bases, V lost 0 bases, and 7 bases had no gene match. Germline CDR1 LGHNA, CDR2 YNFKEQ.

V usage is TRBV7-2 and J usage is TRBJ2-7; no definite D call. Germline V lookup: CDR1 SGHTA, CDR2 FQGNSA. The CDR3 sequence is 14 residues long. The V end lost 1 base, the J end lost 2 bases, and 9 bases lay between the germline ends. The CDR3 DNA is TGTGCCAGCAGCTTAGTGGTTAACACCTACGAGCAGTACTTC. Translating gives CASSLVVNTYEQYF.

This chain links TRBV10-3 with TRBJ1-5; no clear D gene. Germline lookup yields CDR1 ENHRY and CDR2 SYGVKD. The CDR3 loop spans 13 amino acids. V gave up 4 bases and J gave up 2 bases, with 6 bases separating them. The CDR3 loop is CAISGEGNQPQHF. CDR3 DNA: TGTGCCATCAGTGGAGAGGGCAATCAGCCCCAGCATTTT.

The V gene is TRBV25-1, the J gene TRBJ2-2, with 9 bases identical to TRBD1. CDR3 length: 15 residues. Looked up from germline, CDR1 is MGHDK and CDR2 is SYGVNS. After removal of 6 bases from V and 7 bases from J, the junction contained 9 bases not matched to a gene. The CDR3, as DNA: TGTGCCAGCAGCGCAGGGACAGGGAGGGTCGGGGAGCTGTTTTTT. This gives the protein CASSAGTGRVGELFF.

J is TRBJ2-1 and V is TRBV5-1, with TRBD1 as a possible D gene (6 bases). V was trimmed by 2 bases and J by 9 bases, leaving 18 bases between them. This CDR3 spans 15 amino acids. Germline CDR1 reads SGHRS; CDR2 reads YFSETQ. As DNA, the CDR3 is TGCGCCAGCAGCTTACAGGGAAAAGGGGTTGGTGAGCAGTTCTTC. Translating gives CASSLQGKGVGEQFF.

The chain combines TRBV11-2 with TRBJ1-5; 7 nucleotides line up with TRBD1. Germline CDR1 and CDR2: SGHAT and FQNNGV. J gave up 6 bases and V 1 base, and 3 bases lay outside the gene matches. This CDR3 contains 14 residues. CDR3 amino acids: CASSLAGGGQPQHF. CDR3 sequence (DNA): TGTGCCAGCAGCTTAGCAGGGGGTGGTCAGCCCCAGCATTTT. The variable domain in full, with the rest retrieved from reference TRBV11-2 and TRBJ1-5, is EAGVAQSPRYKIIEKRQSVAFWCNPISGHATLYWYQQILGQGPKLLIQFQNNGVVDDSQLPKDRFSAERLKGVDSTLKIQPAKLEDSAVYLCASSLAGGGQPQHFGDGTRLSIL.

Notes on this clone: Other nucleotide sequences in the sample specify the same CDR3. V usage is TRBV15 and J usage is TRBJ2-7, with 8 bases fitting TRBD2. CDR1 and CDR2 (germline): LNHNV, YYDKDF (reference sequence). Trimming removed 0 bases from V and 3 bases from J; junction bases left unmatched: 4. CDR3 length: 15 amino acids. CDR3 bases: TGTGCCACCAGCAGAGAGGCGGGAGGAAGCTACGAGCAGTACTTC. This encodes CATSREAGGSYEQYF. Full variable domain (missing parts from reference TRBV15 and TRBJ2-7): DAMVIQNPRYQVTQFGKPVTLSCSQTLNHNVMYWYQQKSSQAPKLLFHYYDKDFNNEADTPDNFQSRRPNTSFCFLDIRSPGLGDTAMYLCATSREAGGSYEQYFGPGTRLTVT.

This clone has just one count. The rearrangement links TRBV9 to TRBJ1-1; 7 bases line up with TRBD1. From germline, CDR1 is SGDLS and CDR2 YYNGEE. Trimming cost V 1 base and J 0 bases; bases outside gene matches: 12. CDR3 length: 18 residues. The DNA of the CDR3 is TGTGCCAGCAGCGTAAGGTCCGCGGACAGGAACATGAACACTGAAGCTTTCTTT. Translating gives CASSVRSADRNMNTEAFF.

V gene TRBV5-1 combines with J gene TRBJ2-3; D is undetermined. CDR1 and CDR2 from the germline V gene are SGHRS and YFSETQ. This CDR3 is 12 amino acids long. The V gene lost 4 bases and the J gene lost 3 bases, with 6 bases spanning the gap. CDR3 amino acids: CASSAGTDTQYF. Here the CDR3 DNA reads TGCGCCAGCAGCGCCGGGACAGATACGCAGTATTTT.

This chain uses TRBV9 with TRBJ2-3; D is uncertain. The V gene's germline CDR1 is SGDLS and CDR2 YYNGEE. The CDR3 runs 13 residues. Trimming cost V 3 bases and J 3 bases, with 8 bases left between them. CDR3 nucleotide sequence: TGTGCCAGCAGCGCTATCGTTACAGATACGCAGTATTTT. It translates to CASSAIVTDTQYF.

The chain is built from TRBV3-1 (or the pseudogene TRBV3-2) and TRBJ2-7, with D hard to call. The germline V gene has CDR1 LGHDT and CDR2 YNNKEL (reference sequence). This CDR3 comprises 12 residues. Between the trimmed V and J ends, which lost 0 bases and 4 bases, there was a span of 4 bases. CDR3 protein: CASSQDMYEQYF. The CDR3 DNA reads TGTGCCAGCAGCCAAGATATGTACGAGCAGTACTTC.

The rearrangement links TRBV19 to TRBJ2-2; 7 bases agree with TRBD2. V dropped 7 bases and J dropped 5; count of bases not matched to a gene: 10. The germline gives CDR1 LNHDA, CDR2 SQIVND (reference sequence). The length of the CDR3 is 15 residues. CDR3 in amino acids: CASNPGGMRTGELFF. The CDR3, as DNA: TGTGCCAGTAATCCGGGGGGAATGAGGACCGGGGAGCTGTTTTTT.

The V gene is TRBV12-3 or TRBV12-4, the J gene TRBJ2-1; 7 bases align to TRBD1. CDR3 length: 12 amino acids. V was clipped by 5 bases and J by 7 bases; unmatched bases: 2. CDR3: CASSKQGNEQFF. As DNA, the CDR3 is TGTGCCAGCAGTAAACAGGGGAATGAGCAGTTCTTC.

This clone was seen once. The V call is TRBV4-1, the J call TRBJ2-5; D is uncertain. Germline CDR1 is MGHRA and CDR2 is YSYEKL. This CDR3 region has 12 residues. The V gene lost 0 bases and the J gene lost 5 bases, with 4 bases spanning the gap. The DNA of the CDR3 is TGCGCCAGCAGCCAAGATCGTGAGACCCAGTACTTC. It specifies CASSQDRETQYF.

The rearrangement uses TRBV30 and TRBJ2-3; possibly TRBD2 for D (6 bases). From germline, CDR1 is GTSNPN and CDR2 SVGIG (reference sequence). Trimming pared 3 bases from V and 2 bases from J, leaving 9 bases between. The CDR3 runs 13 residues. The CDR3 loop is CAWRDYTTDTQYF. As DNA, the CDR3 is TGTGCCTGGAGGGACTACACCACAGATACGCAGTATTTT.

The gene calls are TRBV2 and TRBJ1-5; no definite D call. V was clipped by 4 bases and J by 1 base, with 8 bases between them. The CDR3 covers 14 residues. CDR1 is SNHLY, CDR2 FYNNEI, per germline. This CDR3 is CASSALQSNQPQHF. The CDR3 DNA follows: TGTGCCAGCAGTGCTTTACAGAGCAATCAGCCCCAGCATTTT. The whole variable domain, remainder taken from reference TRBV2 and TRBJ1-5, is EPEVTQTPSHQVTQMGQEVILRCVPISNHLYFYWYRQILGQKVEFLVSFYNNEISEKSEIFDDQFSVERPDGSNFTLKIRSTKLEDSAMYFCASSALQSNQPQHFGDGTRLSIL.

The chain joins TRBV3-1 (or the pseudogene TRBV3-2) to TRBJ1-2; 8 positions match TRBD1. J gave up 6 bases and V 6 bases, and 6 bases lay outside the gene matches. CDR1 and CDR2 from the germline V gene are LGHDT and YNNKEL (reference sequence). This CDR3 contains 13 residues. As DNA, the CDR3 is TGTGCCAGCAGAAACAGACAGGGGCATGGCTACACCTTC. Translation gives CASRNRQGHGYTF.

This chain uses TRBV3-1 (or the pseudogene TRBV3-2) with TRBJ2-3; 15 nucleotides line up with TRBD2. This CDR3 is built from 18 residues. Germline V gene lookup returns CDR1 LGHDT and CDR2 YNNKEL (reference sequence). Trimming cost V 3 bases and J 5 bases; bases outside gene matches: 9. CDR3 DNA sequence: TGTGCCAGCAGCCAGATTGGACTAGCGGGGGGGCGTAAAGATACGCAGTATTTT. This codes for CASSQIGLAGGRKDTQYF.

CDR3: CASSLRTGDITEAFF. CDR3 nucleotide sequence: TGCGCCAGCAGCTTACGGACAGGGGATATCACTGAAGCTTTCTTT. The J gene is TRBJ1-1, the V gene TRBV5-1, with 9 bases that match TRBD1. Per germline, CDR1 SGHRS and CDR2 YFSETQ. The J segment lost 4 bases and the V segment lost 2 bases, leaving 6 bases of the junction unmatched. The CDR3 spans 15 residues.